The sample holds a few counts of the clone carrying this T cell receptor beta chain. Its antigen is not identified. This sample is drawn from a study of cytomegalovirus exposure and HLA in healthy donors. PCR used 60 Vbeta primers and 13 Jbeta primers. TCRdb's table, derived via immunoSEQ multiplex PCR, lists solely in-frame clones and lacks some. The sample yields about 63,000 clones, roughly 80% seen once. General study results and limits: Apparent HLA restriction characterized most CMV-associated TCR beta chains in a later analysis.

This CDR3 has 17 amino acids. The junction had 15 bases not matched to a gene; V was cut back by 4 bases and J by 7 bases. Germline CDR1 reads SEHNR; CDR2 reads FQNEAQ (reference sequence). V is TRBV7-9 and J is TRBJ1-2, with TRBD1 matching 10 bases. Sample: PBMCs. This TCR came from a middle-aged woman in good health and CMV-seropositive. The CDR3 here is CASSSTLGGDRGSGYTF. DNA of the CDR3: TGTGCCAGCAGCTCAACCCTAGGGGGGGACAGGGGCAGTGGCTACACCTTC.